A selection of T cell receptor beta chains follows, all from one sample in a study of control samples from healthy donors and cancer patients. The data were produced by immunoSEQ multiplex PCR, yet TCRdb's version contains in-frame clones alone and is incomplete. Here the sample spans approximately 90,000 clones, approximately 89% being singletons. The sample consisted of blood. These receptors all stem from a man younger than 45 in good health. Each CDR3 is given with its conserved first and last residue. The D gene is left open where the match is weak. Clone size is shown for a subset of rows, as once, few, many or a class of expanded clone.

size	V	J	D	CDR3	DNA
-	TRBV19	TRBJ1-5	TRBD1	CASSSTGPRNQPQHF	TGTGCCAGTAGTTCGACAGGGCCACGCAATCAGCCCCAGCATTTT
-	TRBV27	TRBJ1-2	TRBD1	CASRSTGGAYGYTF	TGTGCCAGCAGGTCGACAGGGGGCGCCTATGGCTACACCTTC
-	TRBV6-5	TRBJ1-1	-	CASKRDGQNTEAFF	TGTGCCAGCAAAAGGGACGGACAGAACACTGAAGCTTTCTTT
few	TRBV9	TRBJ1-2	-	CASSALPDYGYTF	TGTGCCAGCAGCGCCCTTCCCGACTATGGCTACACCTTC
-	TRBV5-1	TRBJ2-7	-	CASSLGHTSSYEQYF	TGCGCCAGCAGCTTGGGGCATACGAGCTCCTACGAGCAGTACTTC
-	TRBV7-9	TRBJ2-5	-	CASSPGRTQETQYF	TGTGCCAGCAGCCCGGGACGGACCCAAGAGACCCAGTACTTC
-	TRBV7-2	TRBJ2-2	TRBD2	CASSARGGSSPGELFF	TGTGCCAGCAGCGCGCGGGGGGGCTCTTCCCCCGGGGAGCTGTTTTTT
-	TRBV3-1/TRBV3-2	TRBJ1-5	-	CASSPHAAGVSGQPQHF	TGTGCCAGCAGCCCGCACGCGGCAGGGGTCTCGGGTCAGCCCCAGCATTTT
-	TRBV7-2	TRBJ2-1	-	CASSSYSYNEQFF	TGTGCCAGCAGCTCCTATTCCTACAATGAGCAGTTCTTC
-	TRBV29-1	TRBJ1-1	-	CSVELGGSQAFF	TGCAGCGTTGAATTAGGTGGCTCGCAAGCTTTCTTT
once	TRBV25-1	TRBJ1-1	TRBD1	CASSVRGDRNTEAFF	TGTGCCAGCAGTGTCAGGGGGGACCGGAACACTGAAGCTTTCTTT
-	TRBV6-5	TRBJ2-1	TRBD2	CASSKEEAGLNEQFF	TGTGCCAGCAGCAAAGAAGAAGCGGGGCTCAATGAGCAGTTCTTC
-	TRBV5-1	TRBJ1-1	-	CASSLAGGGTEAFF	TGCGCCAGCAGCTTGGCCGGGGGAGGTACTGAAGCTTTCTTT
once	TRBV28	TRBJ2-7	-	CASSLTGAIYEQYF	TGTGCCAGCAGCCTGACAGGCGCGATCTACGAGCAGTACTTC
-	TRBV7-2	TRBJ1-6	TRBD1	CASSLEATGRGFHF	TGTGCCAGCAGCTTAGAGGCGACAGGGCGAGGGTTCCACTTT